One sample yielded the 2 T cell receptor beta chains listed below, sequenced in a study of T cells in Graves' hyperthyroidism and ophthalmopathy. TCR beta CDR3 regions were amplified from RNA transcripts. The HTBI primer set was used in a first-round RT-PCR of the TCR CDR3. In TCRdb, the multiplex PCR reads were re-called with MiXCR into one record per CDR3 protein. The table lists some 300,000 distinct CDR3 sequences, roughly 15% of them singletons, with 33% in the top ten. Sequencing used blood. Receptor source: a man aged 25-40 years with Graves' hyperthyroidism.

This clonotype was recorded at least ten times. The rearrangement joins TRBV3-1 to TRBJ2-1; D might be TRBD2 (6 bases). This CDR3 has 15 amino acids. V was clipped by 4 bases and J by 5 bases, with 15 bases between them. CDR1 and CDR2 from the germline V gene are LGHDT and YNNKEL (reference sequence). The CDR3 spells CASSPIGGLDNEQFF. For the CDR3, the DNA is TGTGCCAGCAGCCCTATTGGGGGACTTGACAATGAGCAGTTCTTC.

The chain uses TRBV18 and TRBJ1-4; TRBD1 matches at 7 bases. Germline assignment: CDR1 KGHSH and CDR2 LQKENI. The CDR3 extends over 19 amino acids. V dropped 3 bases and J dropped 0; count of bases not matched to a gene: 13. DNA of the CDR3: TGTGCCAGCTCACCCAACCCGGGACAGAAAGCAGCAACTAATGAAAAACTGTTTTTT. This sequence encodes CASSPNPGQKAATNEKLFF.